This T cell receptor beta chain was retrieved from a study of blood T cell repertoires in COVID-19 (dated by TCRdb to the early 2020s). Concerning the study at large: Collaborator samples came from the United States, Italy and Spain and covered acute and convalescent phases of COVID-19. The samples were drawn from two sources: the first 160 participants of the ongoing ImmuneRACE study, and 1,254 subjects contributed by 6 global collaborators. A de-identified subject ID, COVID-19 status, age in years and sex were almost always included in the sample metadata. Deeply sampled blood TCRbeta repertoires from subjects exposed to, actively infected with, or recovered from COVID-19 were included in the dataset. The repertoires were released in a freely available public database meant as a resource for research on the immune response to SARS-CoV-2. The prospective study material was composed of cDNA or gDNA derived from T cells, B-cell-depleted T cells, or PBMCs. Where available, HLA class I and class II types were obtained from metadata supplied by the sample provider rather than from assay-based typing. Beyond this particular receptor, the publication reports: How much clinical and demographic metadata was included differed by source and by participant, and the metadata was provided uncurated.

TCRbeta CDR3 regions were amplified from genomic DNA by means of the immunoSEQ Assay, a bias-controlled multiplex PCR. The published analysis was carried out like this. The number of nucleated cells in each sample was estimated by amplification of reference gene primers within the assay. To quantify the absolute abundance of each unique TCRbeta CDR3 rearrangement, sequence reads were collapsed and filtered. For each sample, productive Simpson clonality was calculated as the square root of Simpson's diversity index over productive rearrangements. TCRdb retrieved this table from immuneACCESS and kept in-frame rearrangements only. Not all clones are present; in checked studies, unresolved V genes account for under half, and no reason is known for the remainder. V and J calls and clone size follow that table, whereas D and trimming were derived from the DNA. In this sample the table shows approximately 76,000 clones, more than 65% of which occur a single time. The top ten clonotypes cover 11% of the sample.

The collaborating institutions used their own protocols to collect whole blood in K2EDTA tubes. For TCRbeta analysis, collaborator samples were shipped as frozen whole blood, as isolated PBMCs, or as DNA extracted from either sample type. As concerns this clone: Its antigen is unknown. One base away there is no much larger clone; base qualities are not given.

The specimen was peripheral blood. This TCR was recovered from a man over 45 with acute or convalescent COVID-19.

The nucleotide sequence reads TGTGCCAGCAGTTTGGCGGGTACTGGAAACACCATATATTTT. Its product reads: CASSLAGTGNTIYF. The chain is made from TRBV28 and TRBJ1-3; the D gene cannot be named for sure. There are 14 amino acids in the CDR3, from cysteine to phenylalanine inclusive. Only the CDR3 portion is preserved as DNA: 42 bases, with reading frame beginning at the first base. V gives up 3 bases and J gives up 2 bases, and the segment between their germline ends measures 8 bases. As encoded in the germline V gene, CDR1 is MDHEN while CDR2 is SYDVKM.